This T cell receptor (beta chain) was sequenced in a study of T cells expressing NK-cell markers. Whole-study context: Repertoires of TCR beta were obtained from T cells sorted as CD3+CD56+NKG2C+, CD3+CD56+NKG2C- and CD3+CD56-NKG2C+. Seven of eight sequenced donors tested HCMV-seropositive; one tested seronegative.

After re-calling the 5' RACE reads, TCRdb lists one entry per CDR3 protein, DNA absent. Its table records under 200,000 distinct CDR3 sequences. The CDR3 covers 15 residues. From germline, CDR1 is MNHEY and CDR2 SVGEGT. The sequenced sample was blood T cells: a sorted CD56 or NKG2C T cell subset, CD4+ or CD8+ T cells, or bulk PBMC T cells (not recorded which). The V and J genes are TRBV6-2 or TRBV6-3 and TRBJ2-2; absent DNA, TCRdb's TRBD1 call cannot be checked. This clonotype originated in a woman aged 18-69 years in good health. The CDR3 here is CASARTGLLTGELFF.